This passage covers 19 T cell receptor beta chains from one sample sequenced in a study of blood T cell repertoires in COVID-19. The repertoire was sequenced with immunoSEQ multiplex PCR; TCRdb's copy has only in-frame clones and lacks some. The profile shows under 150,000 clones, 85% of them singletons. Material: peripheral blood. Receptors were obtained from a human donor in a cohort sampled during active COVID-19.

The CDR3 loop reads CASSSGLSYNEQFF. The DNA of the CDR3 is TGTGCCAGCAGTTCGGGATTGTCCTACAATGAGCAGTTCTTC. V is TRBV28 and J is TRBJ2-1; a weak D match, TRBD2 (5 bases). The V and J ends lost 4 bases and 1 base respectively, with 8 bases between them. This CDR3 has 14 residues. Germline CDR1 MDHEN, CDR2 SYDVKM.

The chain recombines TRBV7-8 with TRBJ2-3, with D uncertain. Germline CDR1 and CDR2: SGHVS and FQNEAQ. V shed 3 bases and J shed 1 base, with 8 bases lying between them. This CDR3 spans 14 amino acids. The CDR3 reads CASSFSTGTDTQYF. The DNA for the CDR3 is TGTGCCAGCAGCTTTTCCACAGGCACAGATACGCAGTATTTT. The whole variable domain, filled in from reference TRBV7-8 and TRBJ2-3, reads GAGVSQSPRYKVAKRGQDVALRCDPISGHVSLFWYQQALGQGPEFLTYFQNEAQLDKSGLPSDRFFAERPEGSVSTLKIQRTQQEDSAVYLCASSFSTGTDTQYFGPGTRLTVL.

The V gene is TRBV5-4, the J gene TRBJ2-3; TRBD2 aligns across 10 bases. Germline V gene sequence: CDR1 SGHNT, CDR2 YYREEE (reference sequence). The junction had 8 bases not matched to a gene; V was cut back by 1 base and J by 6 bases. The CDR3 is 16 amino acids. CDR3 bases: TGTGCCAGCAGCTTGCCCCTAGCGGGGGTCCTCGATACGCAGTATTTT. Protein product: CASSLPLAGVLDTQYF.

For the CDR3, the DNA is TGTGCCAGCAGCTCCAGAAGAGGGGAGCAGTACTTC. This translates into CASSSRRGEQYF. The chain couples TRBV5-6 to TRBJ2-7; the D gene is possibly TRBD2 (5 bases). Trimming removed 3 bases from V and 7 bases from J, with 11 bases in between. Germline V lookup: CDR1 SGHDT, CDR2 YYEEEE. The CDR3 is 12 residues long.

The rearrangement links TRBV6-2 or TRBV6-3 to TRBJ1-5; weak D call: TRBD1 (5 bases). The CDR3 sequence is 17 residues long. CDR1 and CDR2 (germline): MNHEY, SVGEGT. Trimming cost V 6 bases and J 0 bases, with 18 bases left between them. Here the CDR3 reads CASSRRGLSYSNQPQHF. For the CDR3, the DNA is TGTGCCAGCAGCCGCCGGGGGTTAAGTTATAGCAATCAGCCCCAGCATTTT.

The V gene is TRBV9, the J gene TRBJ2-1; 7 bases agree with TRBD2. CDR1 and CDR2 from the germline V gene are SGDLS and YYNGEE. This CDR3 is built from 14 residues. With V trimmed by 1 base and J by 5 bases, 3 bases remained unmatched. The chain's CDR3 is CASSVMGGNNEQFF. DNA for the CDR3: TGTGCCAGCAGCGTAATGGGGGGGAACAATGAGCAGTTCTTC.

This rearrangement joins TRBV24-1 to TRBJ2-1, with a tentative D call TRBD2 (6 bases). With 9 bases removed from V and 6 bases from J, the gap between germline ends came to 20 bases. Per the germline V gene, CDR1 is KGHDR and CDR2 is SFDVKD. The CDR3 is made up of 15 amino acids. CDR3 in DNA: TGTGCCACCGGGCACCCCGGGACTCACGTCAATGAGCAGTTCTTC. It encodes CATGHPGTHVNEQFF.

This sequence joins TRBV9 and TRBJ1-3, with D perhaps TRBD1 (6 bases). The CDR3 runs 15 residues. Germline V gene data show CDR1 as SGDLS and CDR2 as YYNGEE. V lost 2 bases, J lost 0 bases, and 9 bases lay in between. The CDR3: CASSVGQSSGNTIYF. The CDR3 DNA sequence: TGTGCCAGCAGCGTTGGACAGAGCTCTGGAAACACCATATATTTT.

This clone was seen only a few times. The rearrangement uses TRBV4-1 and TRBJ2-7; D is uncertain. This CDR3 comprises 14 residues. The V gene lost 1 base and the J gene lost 7 bases, with 14 bases spanning the gap. Per germline, CDR1 MGHRA and CDR2 YSYEKL. CDR3 region: CASSQVRGLWEQYF. The CDR3 DNA follows: TGCGCCAGCAGCCAAGTTCGTGGCCTTTGGGAGCAGTACTTC.

The rearrangement joins TRBV6-5 to TRBJ2-3; 8 nucleotides match TRBD2. Trimming at V came to 5 bases and at J to 4 bases, leaving 5 bases not matched to a gene. Germline-derived CDR1 and CDR2 are MNHEY and SVGAGI. The CDR3 covers 14 residues. CDR3 sequence: CASSQWTSSDTQYF. Here the CDR3 DNA reads TGTGCCAGCAGTCAATGGACTAGCTCAGATACGCAGTATTTT.

The chain combines TRBV6-1 with TRBJ2-2; D is uncertain. The CDR3 spans 15 residues. Germline V gene sequence: CDR1 MNHNS, CDR2 SASEGT. V gave up 3 bases and J gave up 1 base, with 9 bases separating them. The CDR3 loop is CASSDLAVNTGELFF. CDR3 DNA: TGTGCCAGCAGTGACCTGGCAGTGAACACCGGGGAGCTGTTTTTT.

The rearrangement joins TRBV7-2 to TRBJ1-5; D is ambiguous. This CDR3 region has 13 residues. Trimming removed 4 bases from V and 4 bases from J, with 8 bases in between. Per the germline V gene, CDR1 is SGHTA and CDR2 is FQGNSA. CDR3 DNA: TGTGCCAGCAGCTCTATCAGGAATCAGCCCCAGCATTTT. Translation gives CASSSIRNQPQHF. The whole variable domain, remainder taken from reference TRBV7-2 and TRBJ1-5, is GAGVSQSPSNKVTEKGKDVELRCDPISGHTALYWYRQSLGQGLEFLIYFQGNSAPDKSGLPSDRFSAERTGGSVSTLTIQRTQQEDSAVYLCASSSIRNQPQHFGDGTRLSIL.

This chain connects TRBV20-1 to TRBJ1-2, with 9 bases that match TRBD1. Germline CDR1 is DFQATT and CDR2 is SNEGSKA (reference sequence). Trimming removed 7 bases from V and 8 bases from J; junction bases left unmatched: 5. The CDR3 contains 11 residues. CDR3 in DNA: TGCAGTGGCGGGACAGGGAACGGCTACACCTTC. Its protein is CSGGTGNGYTF.

The J gene is TRBJ2-1, the V gene TRBV19, with D possibly TRBD1 on 6 matching bases. This CDR3 spans 12 amino acids. Looked up from germline, CDR1 is LNHDA and CDR2 is SQIVND (reference sequence). Deletions cut 7 bases from V and 7 bases from J, with 11 bases between. The CDR3 DNA reads as TGTGCCAGTACCCAAAGGGGGAATGAGCAGTTCTTC. Residues: CASTQRGNEQFF.

This clone turned up a few times. This chain uses TRBV7-9 with TRBJ1-6, with TRBD1 matching 8 bases. After removal of 3 bases from V and 15 bases from J, the junction contained 7 bases not matched to a gene. Germline CDR1 reads SEHNR; CDR2 reads FQNEAQ (reference sequence). There are 13 residues in the CDR3. The CDR3 sequence is CASSFPRDRYLHF. CDR3 sequence (DNA): TGTGCCAGCAGCTTTCCCCGGGACAGGTACCTCCACTTT.

The chain joins TRBV2 to TRBJ2-1; 12 nucleotides line up with TRBD1. Germline V gene lookup returns CDR1 SNHLY and CDR2 FYNNEI. V lost 7 bases, J lost 8 bases, and 6 bases stayed unmatched. The CDR3 loop spans 14 amino acids. CDR3 in amino acids: CASKRDRGPDEQFF. The CDR3, as DNA: TGTGCCAGCAAACGGGACAGGGGGCCAGATGAGCAGTTCTTC.

The CDR3 here is CASSWDWGTDTQYF. For the CDR3, the DNA is TGTGCCAGCAGCTGGGACTGGGGCACAGATACGCAGTATTTT. The chain is built from TRBV6-5 and TRBJ2-3; tentatively, D is TRBD2 (6 bases). V was cut by 6 bases and J by 1 base, with 11 bases left in between. Germline V CDR1 and CDR2: MNHEY, SVGAGI. The CDR3 contains 14 residues.

The chain uses TRBV10-3 and TRBJ2-5, with 8 bases fitting TRBD1. Germline V gene data show CDR1 as ENHRY and CDR2 as SYGVKD. There are 15 residues in the CDR3. J lost 2 bases, V lost 2 bases, and 4 bases had no gene match. CDR3 nucleotides: TGTGCCATCAGTGAGAGAGGACAGGGACAAGAGACCCAGTACTTC. It encodes CAISERGQGQETQYF.

The chain employs TRBV18 and TRBJ2-7, with TRBD1 matching 8 bases. This CDR3 comprises 17 residues. Germline V CDR1 and CDR2: KGHSH, LQKENI. V lost 1 base to trimming and J lost 3 bases; unmatched junction nucleotides: 11. The CDR3 region is CASSPLSPGQVNYEQYF. As DNA, the CDR3 is TGTGCCAGCTCACCACTCAGTCCGGGACAGGTAAACTACGAGCAGTACTTC.